Presented here are 2 T cell receptor beta chains from one specimen sequenced in a study of metastatic and nonmetastatic thyroid tumors. Before thyroid surgery, none of the patients had received any treatment. TCRdb reanalyzed the PCR reads via MiXCR. The sample has 9,500 or so clones; under 35% are singletons. The material sequenced was tumor tissue. Receptors originate from a female donor with papillary thyroid cancer or a benign thyroid nodule (not recorded which). Some clones in this sample may be carry-over from other donors' samples.

The V gene is TRBV27, the J gene TRBJ2-2, with a possible D match to TRBD2 (5 bases). Trimming shortened V by 1 base and J by 6 bases, and 6 bases separated the two germline ends. The CDR3 extends over 13 amino acids. CDR1 and CDR2 (germline): MNHEY, SMNVEV (reference sequence). The CDR3 spells CASSLWGAGELFF. For the CDR3, the DNA is TGTGCCAGCAGTTTATGGGGAGCCGGGGAGCTGTTTTTT.

This clone turned up a few times. The V call is TRBV11-1, the J call TRBJ2-2; TRBD2 is a possible D gene (5 bases). Germline V CDR1 and CDR2: SGHAT, FQDESV (reference sequence). V shed 0 bases and J shed 4 bases, with 15 bases lying between them. The CDR3 extends over 17 amino acids. As DNA, the CDR3 is TGTGCCAGCAGCTTAGCCGTTGGCGGAGGAGGCACCGGGGAGCTGTTTTTT. Translated, it gives CASSLAVGGGGTGELFF.